Listed below are T cell receptor beta chains from one sample, sequenced in a study of blood T cell repertoires in COVID-19. Clones were sequenced by immunoSEQ multiplex PCR, and TCRdb holds only the in-frame ones, with some missing. In the table there are 7,500 to 8,000 clones, about 83% of which are singletons. The sample taken for sequencing was peripheral blood. The receptors shown here come from a woman aged 55-70 years with active COVID-19. CDR3s include the opening cysteine and the closing phenylalanine or tryptophan. D genes are given only for firm matches. Size is omitted from some rows. Given values are once, few, many or a class for expanded clones.

J gene | D gene | clone size | V gene | CDR3 protein | CDR3 DNA
TRBJ1-2 | - | - | TRBV12-3/TRBV12-4 | CASTFGGDGYTF | TGTGCCAGCACCTTCGGGGGTGACGGCTACACCTTC
TRBJ2-7 | TRBD2 | - | TRBV5-1 | CASSPEGTSGVGEQYF | TGCGCCAGCAGCCCTGAGGGTACCAGCGGGGTTGGAGAGCAGTACTTC
TRBJ2-3 | TRBD2 | - | TRBV9 | CASSVKAGRTDTQYF | TGTGCCAGCAGCGTTAAAGCGGGGCGCACAGATACGCAGTATTTT
TRBJ1-3 | - | - | TRBV4-1 | CASSPWAKQGDTIYF | TGCGCCAGCAGCCCTTGGGCTAAACAGGGTGACACCATATATTTT
TRBJ2-2 | - | - | TRBV11-2 | CASSLDVNRVGAGELFF | TGTGCCAGCAGCTTAGATGTAAACAGGGTAGGGGCCGGGGAGCTGTTTTTT
TRBJ2-3 | TRBD2 | - | TRBV5-3 | CARSLVAGGTDTQYF | TGTGCCAGAAGCTTAGTAGCGGGGGGCACAGATACGCAGTATTTT
TRBJ1-3 | - | - | TRBV28 | CASSGAQVASGNTIYF | TGTGCCAGCAGTGGCGCCCAGGTGGCCTCTGGAAACACCATATATTTT
TRBJ2-3 | - | - | TRBV19 | CASSIRRDADTQYF | TGTGCCAGTAGTATAAGGCGGGACGCAGATACGCAGTATTTT
TRBJ2-5 | TRBD2 | - | TRBV7-3 | CASSLGTGGGQETQYF | TGTGCCAGCAGCTTAGGCACTGGCGGGGGGCAAGAGACCCAGTACTTC
TRBJ2-3 | - | - | TRBV7-6 | CASSPQLRSTDTQYF | TGTGCCAGCAGCCCCCAACTCCGGAGCACAGATACGCAGTATTTT
TRBJ1-3 | - | - | TRBV7-8 | CASSYREGNTIYF | TGTGCCAGCAGCTATCGGGAAGGAAACACCATATATTTT
TRBJ2-3 | TRBD2 | once | TRBV7-2 | CASSSPRGGGREDTQYF | TGTGCCAGCAGCTCCCCCCGCGGGGGGGGCCGTGAGGATACGCAGTATTTT
TRBJ2-3 | - | - | TRBV25-1 | CASSEGSMSTDTQYF | TGTGCCAGCAGTGAGGGGAGTATGAGCACAGATACGCAGTATTTT
TRBJ2-7 | TRBD1 | - | TRBV10-3 | CAISDPGQGIYEQYF | TGTGCCATCAGTGACCCGGGACAGGGCATCTACGAGCAGTACTTC
TRBJ1-5 | - | once | TRBV4-3 | CASSQDTQGQPQHF | TGCGCCAGCAGCCAAGATACCCAGGGACAGCCCCAGCATTTT
TRBJ1-4 | - | - | TRBV28 | CASSFQGEKLFF | TGTGCCAGCAGTTTTCAGGGAGAAAAACTGTTTTTT
TRBJ1-2 | - | - | TRBV11-2 | CASSLDPGQGYGYTF | TGTGCCAGCAGCTTAGATCCGGGACAAGGCTATGGCTACACCTTC
TRBJ2-7 | - | - | TRBV6-2/TRBV6-3 | CASSLTEVGWEQYF | TGTGCCAGCAGCTTGACGGAGGTGGGCTGGGAGCAGTACTTC
TRBJ2-7 | TRBD2 | - | TRBV7-2 | CASSLVGGLRYEQYF | TGTGCCAGCAGCTTGGTGGGGGGGTTGAGGTACGAGCAGTACTTC
TRBJ1-1 | - | few | TRBV7-6 | CASSLSQGADTEAFF | TGTGCCAGCAGCTTATCCCAAGGGGCGGACACTGAAGCTTTCTTT
TRBJ1-2 | - | - | TRBV5-3 | CARSFKGPNYGYTF | TGTGCCAGAAGCTTTAAGGGGCCCAACTATGGCTACACCTTC
TRBJ1-2 | - | - | TRBV28 | CASSLTGFLKVSGYTF | TGTGCCAGCAGTTTAACAGGGTTTCTTAAGGTTTCTGGCTACACCTTC
TRBJ2-5 | - | - | TRBV4-1 | CASSQDPPAQYF | TGCGCCAGCAGCCAAGATCCCCCCGCCCAGTACTTC
TRBJ1-4 | - | - | TRBV28 | CASSLLSGSLGLNEKLFF | TGTGCCAGCAGTTTACTATCCGGGTCCTTAGGCCTCAATGAAAAACTGTTTTTT
TRBJ2-3 | - | - | TRBV7-7 | CASSLVEEGGRKETDTQYF | TGTGCTAGCAGCTTAGTGGAGGAGGGGGGGAGAAAAGAAACAGATACGCAGTATTTT
TRBJ1-1 | - | - | TRBV29-1 | CGGGRGNTEAFF | TGCGGGGGGGGGAGGGGGAACACTGAAGCTTTCTTT
TRBJ1-3 | - | - | TRBV7-2 | CASSLEDRPGNTIYF | TGTGCCAGCAGCTTAGAAGACAGGCCGGGAAACACCATATATTTT
TRBJ2-3 | TRBD2 | - | TRBV6-2/TRBV6-3 | CASSYSGIDTQYF | TGTGCCAGCAGTTACAGCGGGATAGATACGCAGTATTTT
TRBJ2-2 | TRBD2 | - | TRBV5-6 | CASSLGLAGANTGELFF | TGTGCCAGCAGCTTAGGTCTAGCGGGGGCGAACACCGGGGAGCTGTTTTTT
TRBJ2-7 | TRBD1 | - | TRBV27 | CASSFGRGHAVGYEQYF | TGTGCCAGCAGTTTTGGCAGGGGGCACGCGGTAGGCTACGAGCAGTACTTC
TRBJ1-2 | - | few | TRBV6-1 | CASSEATTLNYGYTF | TGTGCCAGCAGTGAAGCGACTACACTGAACTATGGCTACACCTTC
TRBJ2-2 | TRBD1 | - | TRBV5-1 | CASSPAGQGTGELFF | TGCGCCAGCAGCCCTGCGGGACAGGGGACCGGGGAGCTGTTTTTT
TRBJ2-6 | TRBD1 | - | TRBV5-1 | CASSQGQESGANVLTF | TGCGCCAGCAGCCAGGGACAGGAGAGCGGGGCCAACGTCCTGACTTTC
TRBJ2-1 | - | - | TRBV19 | CASQLGNEQFF | TGTGCCAGTCAACTAGGGAATGAGCAGTTCTTC
TRBJ2-1 | TRBD2 | once | TRBV7-8 | CAIRRGVNEQFF | TGTGCCATCCGGCGGGGGGTCAATGAGCAGTTCTTC
TRBJ2-5 | - | - | TRBV11-1 | CASSARLVEETQYF | TGTGCCAGCAGCGCCCGACTAGTTGAGGAGACCCAGTACTTC
TRBJ2-7 | - | - | TRBV29-1 | CSVVNGYEQYF | TGCAGCGTTGTTAACGGGTACGAGCAGTACTTC
TRBJ1-1 | - | once | TRBV5-6 | CASSRTDTEAFF | TGTGCCAGCAGCCGCACTGACACTGAAGCTTTCTTT
TRBJ2-7 | TRBD2 | - | TRBV19 | CASSNGLAGDWEQYF | TGTGCCAGTAGTAACGGACTAGCGGGGGATTGGGAGCAGTACTTC
TRBJ2-4 | - | - | TRBV19 | CASSLRDTLPYF | TGTGCCAGTAGTCTCCGGGACACCCTACCGTACTTC
TRBJ1-5 | - | few | TRBV3-1/TRBV3-2 | CASSPWNRDQPQHF | TGTGCCAGCAGCCCCTGGAACAGGGACCAGCCCCAGCATTTT
TRBJ1-1 | - | - | TRBV19 | CASSSAGLGGVEAFF | TGTGCCAGTAGTTCGGCAGGGTTAGGAGGGGTTGAAGCTTTCTTT
TRBJ2-3 | - | - | TRBV6-6 | CASTGATWGGADTQYF | TGTGCCAGCACTGGGGCTACGTGGGGTGGAGCAGATACGCAGTATTTT
TRBJ1-1 | TRBD1 | - | TRBV4-3 | CASSQRGLGTEAFF | TGCGCCAGCAGCCAGAGGGGGCTGGGCACTGAAGCTTTCTTT
TRBJ2-5 | TRBD2 | - | TRBV5-1 | CASSLATAGDSQETQYF | TGCGCCAGCAGCTTGGCTACAGCGGGGGACTCCCAAGAGACCCAGTACTTC
TRBJ2-1 | TRBD2 | - | TRBV24-1 | CATSDLAGATYNEQFF | TGTGCCACCAGTGATCTAGCGGGGGCCACCTACAATGAGCAGTTCTTC
TRBJ1-4 | TRBD1 | - | TRBV4-2 | CASSQGDRTGYEKLFF | TGTGCCAGCAGCCAAGGGGACCGGACAGGGTATGAAAAACTGTTTTTT
TRBJ2-3 | TRBD2 | - | TRBV6-4 | CASSESSGGSDTQYF | TGTGCCAGCAGTGAGTCTAGCGGGGGGTCAGATACGCAGTATTTT
TRBJ2-7 | - | - | TRBV5-5 | CASSFGRESYEQYF | TGTGCCAGCAGCTTCGGAAGGGAGTCCTACGAGCAGTACTTC
TRBJ2-5 | TRBD2 | - | TRBV7-8 | CASSLGTSSETQYF | TGTGCCAGCAGCTTAGGGACTAGTTCGGAGACCCAGTACTTC
TRBJ2-4 | TRBD2 | - | TRBV20-1 | CSASSGGKNIQYF | TGCAGTGCTAGTTCCGGGGGGAAAAACATTCAGTACTTC
TRBJ2-7 | - | - | TRBV5-1 | CASSFGVNYEQYF | TGCGCCAGCAGCTTCGGGGTAAACTACGAGCAGTACTTC
TRBJ1-5 | - | - | TRBV7-8 | CASSLDSANQPQHF | TGTGCCAGCAGCCTCGACTCTGCCAATCAGCCCCAGCATTTT
TRBJ2-2 | TRBD1 | - | TRBV4-1 | CASSQEPGQGHRFF | TGCGCCAGCAGCCAAGAACCTGGACAGGGCCACAGATTTTTT
TRBJ2-7 | TRBD1 | - | TRBV6-6 | CASSLTGTGTYEQYF | TGTGCCAGCAGTTTAACCGGGACAGGAACCTACGAGCAGTACTTC
TRBJ1-1 | - | - | TRBV4-1 | CASSQDPGEYTEAFF | TGCGCCAGCAGCCAAGATCCAGGGGAATACACTGAAGCTTTCTTT
TRBJ2-7 | - | few | TRBV28 | CASSPPSVLFEQYF | TGTGCCAGCAGTCCACCCTCAGTTCTTTTCGAGCAGTACTTC
TRBJ1-5 | - | once | TRBV28 | CASSFRGIGQPQHF | TGTGCCAGCAGTTTCCGGGGAATCGGGCAGCCCCAGCATTTT